What follows describes a single T cell receptor beta chain. It has no known antigen specificity. The record has no base qualities; no much larger clone is one base away. Including the terminal cysteine and phenylalanine, the CDR3 comprises 15 residues. Only CDR3 DNA is held: 45 bases, read in frame from base 1. Based on the germline V gene, the CDR1 and CDR2 sequences are SGHRS and YFSETQ. Cut back by 1 base and 0 bases, the V and J ends lie 10 bases apart. This sample is drawn from a study of OX40 agonist ivuxolimab in advanced cancers. About the full investigation: Ivuxolimab was a fully human IgG2 agonistic monoclonal antibody targeting the costimulatory receptor OX40 (CD134). Intravenous ivuxolimab was administered to patients every 2 weeks at six dose levels: 0.01, 0.1, 0.3, 1.5, 3 and 10 mg/kg. Of the roughly 52 dose-escalation patients, hepatocellular carcinoma was present in approximately 20, melanoma in approximately 15, renal cell carcinoma in 9 and head and neck cancer in 9. In the dose-escalation cohort, roughly 82% of patients were male, and the mean age was roughly 60 years with a range of roughly 23 to 79. Patients were allowed to have had prior anti-PD-1, anti-PD-L1 or anti-CTLA-4 therapy, and around 43% of the dose-escalation patients had been treated with checkpoint inhibitors. Partial responses were achieved by three dose-escalation patients, of whom one had hepatocellular carcinoma and two had cutaneous melanoma. Peripheral TCRbeta sequencing was intended to test whether TCR sequence diversity was altered and clonal T-cell expansion was caused by ivuxolimab. The paper covers the monotherapy dose-escalation part of the phase I ivuxolimab trial, which included N ≈ 50 patients. Study-level results and caveats: Antigen specificity was not determined for the clonally expanded peripheral T cells. Low levels of normalized T-cell clonal expansion were also seen in some nonresponding patients. After ivuxolimab, CD8+ T cells had more expanded clones than CD4+ T cells on average. At doses of 0.1 to 3.0 mg/kg, clonal expansion of both CD4+ and CD8+ blood T cells was observed from baseline to week 6. In the 0.1-3.0 mg/kg groups, partial responders were among the patients with the lowest normalized peripheral clonal expansion, particularly in CD8+ T cells.

Genomic DNA was extracted from sorted cells for sequencing of the TCRbeta CDR3 region. The immunoSEQ Assay was used for sequencing of TCRbeta CDR3 regions. TCRdb stores this immuneACCESS table with in-frame sequences only. Part of the clones is absent; in the studies checked, under half of the shortfall reflects unresolved V genes, and no reason is known for the rest. Recorded for this sample are under 65,000 clones; around 80% of them occurred a single time. The top ten hold less than 2.5% of the sample. The trial excluded patients who had a history of autoimmune disease or who were on systemic immunosuppression. Peripheral blood for TCR sequencing was drawn from every dose cohort at baseline, at cycle 4 day 1 and at cycle 7 day 1. Samples were obtained from an open-label, multicenter, first-in-human phase I dose-escalation trial of ivuxolimab. Adults with locally advanced or metastatic melanoma, renal cell, hepatocellular, or head and neck squamous cell carcinoma were enrolled in the trial. Before TCR sequencing, CD4+ T cells and CD8+ T cells from peripheral blood were sorted into separate populations.

The receptor chain draws on TRBV5-1 and TRBJ1-1, with the identity of the D gene unclear. This clonotype was sampled from an adult with an advanced solid tumor such as melanoma, head and neck, liver or kidney cancer. The sequenced sample was CD4+ or CD8+ T cells sorted from blood, obtained in a trial of the OX40 agonist ivuxolimab. The CDR3 region: CASSLLHGVNTEAFF. The nucleotide sequence reads TGCGCCAGCAGCTTGTTGCATGGGGTGAACACTGAAGCTTTCTTT.